This is a list of T cell receptor beta chains from one sample in a study of cytotoxic CD8 clonotypes in ibrutinib-treated CLL. Libraries were prepared by immunoSEQ multiplex PCR; TCRdb keeps only in-frame clonotypes and omits some of them. The table includes 20,000 to 30,000 clones, roughly 70% detected once. The sample was PBMCs, taken after 12 months of ibrutinib treatment. Receptor source: a human donor with chronic lymphocytic leukemia. CDR3s include the opening cysteine and the closing phenylalanine or tryptophan. A D gene is named only where the DNA matches it firmly. Clone size appears in some rows only: once, few, many, or a class for an expanded clone.

>TRBV21-1|TRBJ2-7|.|.
TGTGCCAGCAGGACAGGAAGCTCCTACGAGCAGTACTTC
CASRTGSSYEQYF
>TRBV5-6|TRBJ2-3|.|TRBD2
TGTGCCAGCAGCCATCTATTCGGGGGGGCTAGCACAGATACGCAGTATTTT
CASSHLFGGASTDTQYF
>TRBV6-5|TRBJ2-2|once|.
TGTGCCAGCAGTTACTCGGGGGCGGGGACCGGGGAGCTGTTTTTT
CASSYSGAGTGELFF
>TRBV27|TRBJ1-5|few|TRBD1
TGTGCCAGCAAAACAGGGGGCAAGCCCCAGCATTTT
CASKTGGKPQHF
>TRBV10-2|TRBJ2-3|once|.
TGCGCCAGCCGAGACTGGCTCACAGATACGCAGTATTTT
CASRDWLTDTQYF
>TRBV6-5|TRBJ2-7|.|TRBD1
TGTGCCAGCAGGCGAACGGGACAGAGGAGCCCCCAGCAGTACTTC
CASRRTGQRSPQQYF
>TRBV4-1|TRBJ1-5|.|TRBD1
TGCGCCAGCAGCCGCGTGGGGACAGGGGGCTCATTAGGCAATCAGCCCCAGCATTTT
CASSRVGTGGSLGNQPQHF
>TRBV18|TRBJ1-4|.|.
TGTGCCAGCTCACCCCCAAGGGGCGCAACTAATGAAAAACTGTTTTTT
CASSPPRGATNEKLFF
>TRBV7-2|TRBJ2-1|.|.
TGTGCCAGCAGCTTGACATATGGTGGCTACAATGAGCAGTTCTTC
CASSLTYGGYNEQFF
>TRBV7-2|TRBJ2-5|.|.
TGTGCCAGCAGCCAGGGACTCCTCAGGGGGCAAGAGACCCAGTACTTC
CASSQGLLRGQETQYF
>TRBV27|TRBJ2-1|.|TRBD1
TGTGCCAGCAGACAAACCGGGACAGGGGCTCGTGAGCAGTTCTTC
CASRQTGTGAREQFF
>TRBV5-1|TRBJ2-1|few|TRBD1
TGCGCCAGCAGCCCTCCGACAGGGGGCGGAAACAATGAGCAGTTCTTC
CASSPPTGGGNNEQFF
>TRBV12-5|TRBJ1-1|once|TRBD1
TGTGCTAGTGGTTTGGACAGGGGGGGCACTGAAGCTTTCTTT
CASGLDRGGTEAFF
>TRBV2|TRBJ2-5|.|TRBD1
TGTGCCAACGTGGGACAGGGAGGGGAGACCCAGTACTTC
CANVGQGGETQYF
>TRBV2|TRBJ1-2|few|.
TGTGCCAGCGGGAGGGAACAGGTCTATGGCTACACCTTC
CASGREQVYGYTF
>TRBV7-6|TRBJ1-2|medium-sized|.
TGTGCCAGCAGCTCACGCGGAGGGTATGGCTACACCTTC
CASSSRGGYGYTF
>TRBV28|TRBJ2-5|.|.
TGTGCCACGAGCGGACCTCCCCAAGAGACCCAGTACTTC
CATSGPPQETQYF
>TRBV10-2|TRBJ1-5|.|TRBD1
TGCGCCAGCAGTGACGACAGGGGTAGCAATCAGCCCCAGCATTTT
CASSDDRGSNQPQHF
>TRBV5-1|TRBJ2-5|.|.
TGCGCCAGCAGCTTTGGCGGGCCAGGAGAGACCCAGTACTTC
CASSFGGPGETQYF
>TRBV19|TRBJ1-5|.|TRBD1
TGTGCCAGTAGTATGTCAGGGGGTGTTTTGCCCCAGCATTTT
CASSMSGGVLPQHF
>TRBV28|TRBJ2-5|.|.
TGTGCCAGCAGTTCGGGGGGCGCGGAGACCCAGTACTTC
CASSSGGAETQYF
>TRBV27|TRBJ1-1|.|.
TGTGCCAGCACGGACAGAGGTGGTGAAGCTTTCTTT
CASTDRGGEAFF
>TRBV7-9|TRBJ2-7|.|.
TGTGCCAGCAGCCTCATAGGGGGTTCCTACGAGCAGTACTTC
CASSLIGGSYEQYF
>TRBV30|TRBJ1-1|.|.
TGTGCCTGGAGCGCAGCGGGGCGAGCTTTCTTT
CAWSAAGRAFF
>TRBV5-1|TRBJ2-5|.|.
TGCGCCAGCAGCTTGGAACAGGGTGGGGAGACCCAGTACTTC
CASSLEQGGETQYF
>TRBV7-6|TRBJ2-7|.|.
TGTGCCAGCAGCTTGAAAGGGAATATGTACGAGCAGTACTTC
CASSLKGNMYEQYF
>TRBV7-7|TRBJ2-5|.|.
TGTGCTAGCAGCCCGTGGGGGGCGGCCGTCGGAGAGGAGACCCAGTACTTC
CASSPWGAAVGEETQYF
>TRBV5-6|TRBJ1-5|once|.
TGTGCCAGCAGCTTGATAGGGCAGCCCCAGCATTTT
CASSLIGQPQHF
>TRBV5-1|TRBJ2-7|.|TRBD1
TGCGCCAGCAGTTCCGGGACAGGGCGCTACGAGCAGTACTTC
CASSSGTGRYEQYF
>TRBV4-2|TRBJ2-3|.|TRBD2
TGTGCCAGCAGCCAACTGGGTGACGGGACTAGCGGGGCAGATACGCAGTATTTT
CASSQLGDGTSGADTQYF
>TRBV5-1|TRBJ2-3|.|TRBD2
TGCGCCAGCGATGGCGGGGGGAGCACAGATACGCAGTATTTT
CASDGGGSTDTQYF
>TRBV16|TRBJ1-1|.|.
TGTGCCAGCAGCTCCTCTGGGGACACTGAAGCTTTCTTT
CASSSSGDTEAFF
>TRBV9|TRBJ2-1|few|.
TGTGCCAGCAGCCGCTCGTCCTTCTACAATGAGCAGTTCTTC
CASSRSSFYNEQFF
>TRBV28|TRBJ2-1|.|.
TGTGCCAGCACCCGGGTAAAGCAGTTCTTC
CASTRVKQFF
>TRBV6-1|TRBJ2-3|.|TRBD2
TGTGCCAGCAGTGCCGATTTTAGCGGGGGCACAGATACGCAGTATTTT
CASSADFSGGTDTQYF
>TRBV4-3|TRBJ1-2|.|TRBD1
TGCGCCAGCAGCCCGGGCCGACAGGGTGGCTATGGCTACACCTTC
CASSPGRQGGYGYTF
>TRBV11-1|TRBJ2-6|.|.
TGTGCCAGCAGCACTCGACATAACAACGTCCTGACTTTC
CASSTRHNNVLTF
>TRBV18|TRBJ2-3|few|TRBD1
TGTGCCAGCTCACGCCGGACAGGGAGGACAGATACGCAGTATTTT
CASSRRTGRTDTQYF
>TRBV18|TRBJ2-7|few|.
TGTGCCAGCTCACCCCTGGAGCAGGTCGAGCAGTACTTC
CASSPLEQVEQYF
>TRBV7-2|TRBJ2-7|.|.
TGTGCCAGCAGCTTAGGGGTAGGGGTCTTAAGCCACGAGCAGTACTTC
CASSLGVGVLSHEQYF
>TRBV5-1|TRBJ2-1|.|.
TGCGCCAGCAGCTTGGCCCCGGCCTACAATGAGCAGTTCTTC
CASSLAPAYNEQFF
>TRBV4-1|TRBJ2-7|.|.
TGCGCCAGCAGCCGGCGGCGGGGACGGTCCTACGAGCAGTACTTC
CASSRRRGRSYEQYF
>TRBV7-3|TRBJ2-5|.|TRBD2
TGTGCCAGCAGCTTGGACCCTAGCGGCCAAGAGACCCAGTACTTC
CASSLDPSGQETQYF
>TRBV5-1|TRBJ2-2|.|.
TGCGCCAGCAGCATGGACAGTGCCGGGGAGCTGTTTTTT
CASSMDSAGELFF
>TRBV28|TRBJ1-2|.|TRBD1
TGTGCCAGCAGTTCTGGGACAGGGGGCTTTGGCTACACCTTC
CASSSGTGGFGYTF
>TRBV5-5|TRBJ1-4|.|.
TGTGCCAGCCACCCGACTTTTAGTATACTTAATGAAAAACTGTTTTTT
CASHPTFSILNEKLFF
>TRBV6-6|TRBJ2-3|.|.
TGTGCCAGCAGTACCGGACGGAGCACAGATACGCAGTATTTT
CASSTGRSTDTQYF
>TRBV28|TRBJ2-7|.|.
TGTGCCAGCAGTTCCCCGACGGGACCTTCCTACGAGCAGTACTTC
CASSSPTGPSYEQYF
>TRBV28|TRBJ2-3|.|TRBD2
TGTGCCACCAAATCGGGGGGGCGCAGGCAGTATTTT
CATKSGGRRQYF
>TRBV10-3|TRBJ1-2|.|.
TGTGCCATCAGCCCAGAAAGTTCGGTGGTTGGCTACACCTTC
CAISPESSVVGYTF